The 28 T cell receptor beta chains in this list originate from one sample, sequenced in a study of blood T cell repertoires in COVID-19. Clones were sequenced by immunoSEQ multiplex PCR, and TCRdb holds only the in-frame ones, with some missing. Of approximately 270,000 clones listed, around 82% were seen once; the top ten hold around 16%. Sequenced: peripheral blood. All receptors derive from a person between 70 and 80 years old with COVID-19, enrolled during active disease.

The CDR3 here is CASSQDGRVVGYTF. CDR3 nucleotides: TGTGCCAGCAGCCAAGATGGCAGGGTCGTTGGCTACACCTTC. V gene TRBV3-1 (or the pseudogene TRBV3-2) combines with J gene TRBJ1-2, with D possibly being TRBD1 (5 bases). Germline assignment: CDR1 LGHDT and CDR2 YNNKEL (reference sequence). The CDR3 has 14 amino acids. The V gene lost 0 bases and the J gene lost 7 bases, with 12 bases spanning the gap.

The chain joins TRBV5-1 to TRBJ2-1; 11 bases fit TRBD2. This CDR3 is built from 16 residues. The V and J ends lost 5 bases and 5 bases, in that order; junction bases with no gene match: 9. CDR1 is SGHRS and CDR2 is YFSETQ in the germline V gene. CDR3 region: CASSPTGTSGHNEQFF. The CDR3 bases are TGCGCCAGCAGTCCGACCGGGACTAGCGGTCACAATGAGCAGTTCTTC.

The chain uses TRBV28 and TRBJ1-4; 11 nucleotides match TRBD1. V gave up 6 bases and J gave up 5 bases; unmatched junction bases: 8. This CDR3 is 16 amino acids long. The germline CDR1 and CDR2 sequences are MDHEN and SYDVKM. This CDR3 is CASSRPGQGENEKLFF. The DNA for the CDR3 is TGTGCCAGCAGCCGCCCGGGACAGGGGGAAAATGAAAAACTGTTTTTT.

The chain employs TRBV7-9 and TRBJ1-1, with 9 bases that match TRBD1. CDR1 and CDR2 (germline): SEHNR, FQNEAQ (reference sequence). Trimming removed 4 bases from V and 7 bases from J; junction bases left unmatched: 7. This CDR3 region has 14 residues. CDR3 DNA sequence: TGTGCCAGCAGCTCGGACAGGGGCTCAGATGAAGCTTTCTTT. Translation: CASSSDRGSDEAFF.

Turning to this clone: The junction shows a germline mismatch at one end, possibly a read error. The V gene is TRBV19, the J gene TRBJ1-1; D is undetermined. CDR1 and CDR2 (germline): LNHDA, SQIVND (reference sequence). This CDR3 is 13 amino acids long. The CDR3 loop reads CASSRAGNTEAFF. CDR3 in DNA: TGTGCCAGCAGTAGGGCAGGGAACACTGAAGCTTTCTTT.

V and J are TRBV18 and TRBJ2-3, with 13 bases matching TRBD2. The CDR3 has 16 residues. Per germline, CDR1 KGHSH and CDR2 LQKENI. With V trimmed by 2 bases and J by 6 bases, 5 bases remained unmatched. DNA of the CDR3: TGTGCCAGCTCACCAGCTCGGACTAGCGGGGGCGATACGCAGTATTTT. This translates into CASSPARTSGGDTQYF.

This chain joins TRBV5-1 and TRBJ2-2; 11 bases match TRBD2. The CDR3 has 19 residues. Germline CDR1 and CDR2: SGHRS and YFSETQ. The junction had 13 bases not matched to a gene; V was cut back by 4 bases and J by 2 bases. CDR3 residues: CASSPGVVAGGANTGELFF. CDR3 sequence (DNA): TGCGCCAGCAGCCCTGGGGTTGTAGCGGGAGGGGCCAACACCGGGGAGCTGTTTTTT.

The chain links TRBV6-6 to TRBJ2-1; 11 bases fit TRBD2. This CDR3 region has 14 residues. In germline, CDR1 is MNHNY, CDR2 SVGAGI (reference sequence). V lost 4 bases, J lost 5 bases, and 1 base stayed unmatched. CDR3 sequence (DNA): TGTGCCAGCAGTTTGGGACTAGCGGACAATGAGCAGTTCTTC. Amino acid sequence: CASSLGLADNEQFF.

V usage is TRBV30 and J usage is TRBJ1-6, with D possibly matching TRBD1 (5 bases). Germline V gene sequence: CDR1 GTSNPN, CDR2 SVGIG (reference sequence). CDR3 length equals 16 residues. Trimming removed 4 bases from V and 9 bases from J, with 22 bases in between. CDR3 in amino acids: CAWMMGQGLRGSPLHF. In DNA, the CDR3 is TGTGCCTGGATGATGGGTCAGGGATTACGCGGTTCACCCCTCCACTTT.

The J gene is TRBJ2-6, the V gene TRBV5-8; no clear D. CDR1 SGHTS and CDR2 YDEGEE come from the germline V gene. The CDR3 loop spans 15 amino acids. Trimming left V 4 bases short and J 0 bases short, with 8 bases between. The CDR3 DNA reads TGTGCCAGCAGCGCATACATCTCTGGGGCCAACGTCCTGACTTTC. Its translation: CASSAYISGANVLTF.

In regard to this clone: The germline gene is not matched at one end of the junction; a read error may be the cause. The rearrangement links TRBV5-6 to TRBJ2-7; 8 nucleotides match TRBD1. CDR3 length equals 14 residues. Germline V CDR1 and CDR2: SGHDT, YYEEEE. The CDR3, as DNA: TGTGCCAGCTGCTTGGGGACAGGTTGGGGTGAGCAGTACTTC. It encodes CASCLGTGWGEQYF.

The J gene is TRBJ1-1, the V gene TRBV5-1, with 10 bases fitting TRBD1. After removal of 4 bases from V and 0 bases from J, the junction contained 12 bases not matched to a gene. The germline V gene encodes CDR1 SGHRS and CDR2 YFSETQ. CDR3 length equals 18 residues. CDR3 in amino acids: CASSPIPGQGPLNTEAFF. In DNA, the CDR3 is TGCGCCAGCAGCCCAATACCGGGACAGGGGCCGTTGAACACTGAAGCTTTCTTT. Full variable domain (rest looked up from reference TRBV5-1 and TRBJ1-1): KAGVTQTPRYLIKTRGQQVTLSCSPISGHRSVSWYQQTPGQGLQFLFEYFSETQRNKGNFPGRFSGRQFSNSRSEMNVSTLELGDSALYLCASSPIPGQGPLNTEAFFGQGTRLTVV.

The chain employs TRBV7-2 and TRBJ1-2; no firm D call. This CDR3 spans 13 amino acids. Between the trimmed V and J ends, which lost 0 bases and 13 bases, there was a span of 15 bases. Germline V gene lookup returns CDR1 SGHTA and CDR2 FQGNSA. The CDR3 is CASSLAPEGTPTF. CDR3 nucleotide sequence: TGTGCCAGCAGCTTAGCGCCGGAGGGAACCCCCACCTTC.

This chain connects TRBV30 to TRBJ2-7; TRBD1 matches 9 bases. J was trimmed by 2 bases and V by 8 bases; bases with no gene match: 7. Germline CDR1 and CDR2: GTSNPN and SVGIG (reference sequence). The CDR3 spans 13 residues. The CDR3 DNA is TGTGCCACCCCGGGACAGGGAACCTACGAGCAGTACTTC. Residues: CATPGQGTYEQYF.

J is TRBJ2-7 and V is TRBV5-4; 10 nucleotides agree with TRBD2. Germline V lookup: CDR1 SGHNT, CDR2 YYREEE (reference sequence). This CDR3 comprises 15 residues. The V gene end was trimmed by 4 bases and the J gene end by 6 bases; junction bases not matched to a gene: 10. The CDR3 protein is CASSPFQLAGSEQYF. The CDR3 bases are TGTGCCAGCAGCCCTTTTCAACTAGCGGGGAGCGAGCAGTACTTC.

The CDR3, as DNA: TGTGCCAGCAGCTTACTGGGGACAGGGTACTACGAGCAGTACTTC. Encoded protein: CASSLLGTGYYEQYF. The chain uses TRBV7-9 and TRBJ2-7, with 9 bases that match TRBD1. With V trimmed by 2 bases and J by 3 bases, 5 bases remained unmatched. The CDR3 sequence is 15 residues long. Germline V gene data show CDR1 as SEHNR and CDR2 as FQNEAQ (reference sequence).

The DNA of the CDR3 is TGTGCCACCAGCGGGAGCTCCTATAATTCACCCCTCCACTTT. Its translation: CATSGSSYNSPLHF. The rearrangement joins TRBV15 to TRBJ1-6; D is ambiguous. This CDR3 comprises 14 residues. Deletions cut 5 bases from V and 0 bases from J, with 5 bases between. The germline CDR1 and CDR2 sequences are LNHNV and YYDKDF (reference sequence).

V and J are TRBV7-8 and TRBJ2-3; 13 nucleotides agree with TRBD2. There are 16 residues in the CDR3. The V gene's germline CDR1 is SGHVS and CDR2 FQNEAQ. The V gene end was trimmed by 3 bases and the J gene end by 3 bases; junction bases not matched to a gene: 3. This CDR3 is CASSFLTSGGTDTQYF. As DNA, the CDR3 is TGTGCCAGCAGCTTCTTGACTAGCGGGGGGACAGATACGCAGTATTTT.

The chain is built from TRBV18 and TRBJ1-1, with D perhaps TRBD1 (5 bases). The length of the CDR3 is 17 residues. V was clipped by 4 bases and J by 1 base, with 19 bases between them. From germline, CDR1 is KGHSH and CDR2 LQKENI. The CDR3 reads CASSLTTGSKQNTEAFF. The CDR3 DNA sequence: TGTGCCAGCTCACTAACAACAGGATCCAAACAGAACACTGAAGCTTTCTTT.

The chain recombines TRBV6-1 with TRBJ2-1; a possible D gene is TRBD1 (5 bases). Germline lookup yields CDR1 MNHNS and CDR2 SASEGT. Trimming removed 2 bases at V and 10 bases at J, with 12 bases between. The CDR3 has 13 residues. The CDR3 DNA follows: TGTGCCAGCAGTGAACAAGGGGTGGCAGAGCAGTTCTTC. The encoded protein is CASSEQGVAEQFF.

Worth noting for this clone: Other DNA sequences in this sample translate to the same CDR3. This chain joins TRBV5-6 and TRBJ2-3, with 11 bases fitting TRBD2. In germline, CDR1 is SGHDT, CDR2 YYEEEE. The J segment lost 2 bases and the V segment lost 3 bases, leaving 2 bases of the junction unmatched. The CDR3 length is 15 residues. Here the CDR3 DNA reads TGTGCCAGCAGCTCACTAGCGGGAGACACAGATACGCAGTATTTT. Protein product: CASSSLAGDTDTQYF.

CDR3 nucleotides: TGCAGCGTTGCAAACTCTGGAAACACCATATATTTT. This codes for CSVANSGNTIYF. V gene TRBV29-1 combines with J gene TRBJ1-3; D unresolved. The germline V gene encodes CDR1 SQVTM and CDR2 ANQGSEA. The CDR3 has 12 residues. V was cut by 4 bases and J by 0 bases, with 4 bases left in between.

This clone occurred many times. The genes are TRBV6-4 and TRBJ2-7; the D gene is possibly TRBD1 (6 bases). CDR3 size: 13 residues. V was shortened by 5 bases and J by 3 bases, with 11 bases between the two germline ends. Germline V gene sequence: CDR1 MRHNA, CDR2 SNTAGT. The CDR3 DNA follows: TGTGCCAGCAGTCCTGAAGGGGGCTACGAGCAGTACTTC. This gives the protein CASSPEGGYEQYF.

The rearrangement links TRBV12-3 or TRBV12-4 to TRBJ2-1, with D hard to call. The CDR3 loop spans 11 amino acids. V lost 6 bases and J lost 8, with 8 bases in between. The CDR3: CASRVVDEQFF. The CDR3 nucleotides read TGTGCCAGCAGAGTAGTGGATGAGCAGTTCTTC.

The chain is built from TRBV27 and TRBJ2-7; possibly TRBD2 for D (6 bases). V was clipped by 5 bases and J by 3 bases, with 8 bases between them. CDR1 is MNHEY, CDR2 SMNVEV, per germline (reference sequence). The CDR3 is made up of 12 amino acids. DNA of the CDR3: TGTGCCAGCAGTGGGGAGGTCTACGAGCAGTACTTC. This gives the protein CASSGEVYEQYF.

The J gene is TRBJ2-3, the V gene TRBV28; 10 bases are a match to TRBD1. CDR3 size: 16 residues. The germline V gene has CDR1 MDHEN and CDR2 SYDVKM. V lost 4 bases, J lost 5 bases, and 9 bases stayed unmatched. The CDR3 loop is CASSSPGQGKGDTQYF. The CDR3 region has the DNA TGTGCCAGCAGTTCCCCGGGACAGGGGAAGGGAGATACGCAGTATTTT.

The rearrangement links TRBV5-6 to TRBJ1-1; 9 bases map to TRBD1. Germline assignment: CDR1 SGHDT and CDR2 YYEEEE. This CDR3 is 15 amino acids long. Trimming cost V 4 bases and J 1 base; bases outside gene matches: 5. As DNA, the CDR3 is TGTGCCAGCAGCGAACAGGGGGCAGGGAACACTGAAGCTTTCTTT. Amino acid sequence: CASSEQGAGNTEAFF.

Note on this clone: This specimen includes other DNA sequences encoding the same CDR3. The J gene is TRBJ2-5, the V gene TRBV7-9, with D possibly matching TRBD1 (6 bases). Trimming took off 3 bases at V and 5 bases at J, with 16 bases between the two ends. This CDR3 has 15 amino acids. Germline CDR1 reads SEHNR; CDR2 reads FQNEAQ (reference sequence). The CDR3 DNA is TGTGCCAGCAGCTTGAGGCAGGGGCGAGGGGAGACCCAGTACTTC. It specifies CASSLRQGRGETQYF.